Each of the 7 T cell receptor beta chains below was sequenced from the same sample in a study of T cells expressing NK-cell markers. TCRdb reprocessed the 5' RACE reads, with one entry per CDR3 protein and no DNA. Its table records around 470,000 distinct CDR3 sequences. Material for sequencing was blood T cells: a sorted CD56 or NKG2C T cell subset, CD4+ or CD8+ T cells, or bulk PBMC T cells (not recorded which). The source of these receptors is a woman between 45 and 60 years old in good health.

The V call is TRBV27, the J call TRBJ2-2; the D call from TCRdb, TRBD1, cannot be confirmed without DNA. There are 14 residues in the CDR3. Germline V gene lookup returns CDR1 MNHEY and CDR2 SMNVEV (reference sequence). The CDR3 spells CASSRGQYHGELFF.

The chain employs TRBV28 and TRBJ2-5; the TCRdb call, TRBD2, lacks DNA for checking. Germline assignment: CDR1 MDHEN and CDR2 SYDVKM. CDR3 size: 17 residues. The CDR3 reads CASSPYSNSATQETQYF.

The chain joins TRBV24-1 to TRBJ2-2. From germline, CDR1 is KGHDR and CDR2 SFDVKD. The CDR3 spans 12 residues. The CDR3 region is CATTSTSGELFF.

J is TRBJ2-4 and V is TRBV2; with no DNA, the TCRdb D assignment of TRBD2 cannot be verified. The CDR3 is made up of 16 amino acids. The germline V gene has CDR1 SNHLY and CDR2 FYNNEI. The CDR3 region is CASSVGTSASGNIQYF. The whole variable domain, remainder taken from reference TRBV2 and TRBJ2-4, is EPEVTQTPSHQVTQMGQEVILRCVPISNHLYFYWYRQILGQKVEFLVSFYNNEISEKSEIFDDQFSVERPDGSNFTLKIRSTKLEDSAMYFCASSVGTSASGNIQYFGAGTRLSVL.

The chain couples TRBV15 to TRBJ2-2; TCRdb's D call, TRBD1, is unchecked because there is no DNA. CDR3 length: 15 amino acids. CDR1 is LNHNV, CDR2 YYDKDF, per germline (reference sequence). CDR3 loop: CATSRDRQGVEELFF.

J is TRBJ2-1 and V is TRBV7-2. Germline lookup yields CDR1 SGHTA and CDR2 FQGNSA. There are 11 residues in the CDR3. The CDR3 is CASSHVGEQFF.

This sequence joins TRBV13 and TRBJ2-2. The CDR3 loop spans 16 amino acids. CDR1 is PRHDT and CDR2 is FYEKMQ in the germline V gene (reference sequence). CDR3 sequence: CASSMGLAGNTGELFF.